Below, 3 T cell receptor beta chains from the same sample are listed, as sequenced in a study of T-cell memory formation after mild COVID-19. MiXCR, applied by TCRdb to the 5' RACE reads, yields one record per CDR3 protein. The table includes more than 250,000 distinct CDR3 sequences, around 15% detected once. Sequenced sample: PBMCs or a T cell subset sorted from them (not recorded which). The receptors stem from a man aged 18 to 30 who had mild COVID-19 (a few samples of this study predate the infection). Cell type and time point are not known.

This clonotype was seen repeatedly, ten times or more. CDR3 amino acids: CSARVDRRVGDEQFF. The CDR3 DNA is TGCAGTGCTAGAGTTGACCGCAGGGTCGGAGATGAGCAGTTCTTC. The V call is TRBV20-1, the J call TRBJ2-1, with D possibly TRBD1 on 5 matching bases. The germline CDR1 and CDR2 sequences are DFQATT and SNEGSKA (reference sequence). The CDR3 is 15 amino acids. Trimming removed 1 base from V and 8 bases from J, with 18 bases in between.

This clonotype has only a few counts. The rearrangement joins TRBV6-5 to TRBJ2-5; unclear D gene. In germline, CDR1 is MNHEY, CDR2 SVGAGI. Trimming took 0 bases from V and 5 from J, leaving 13 bases between them. The CDR3 extends over 15 amino acids. The CDR3 sequence is CASSYSTGLWETQYF. CDR3 nucleotide sequence: TGTGCCAGCAGTTACTCGACCGGATTGTGGGAGACCCAGTACTTC.

This clonotype was observed a handful of times. The J gene is TRBJ1-2, the V gene TRBV28; 9 bases are shared with TRBD1. The length of the CDR3 is 14 residues. V shed 5 bases and J 6 bases; nucleotides not matched to a gene: 7. CDR1 MDHEN and CDR2 SYDVKM come from the germline V gene. CDR3 amino acids: CASSLLTGGHGYTF. CDR3 sequence (DNA): TGTGCCAGCAGTCTGTTAACAGGGGGCCATGGCTACACCTTC.